The 14 T cell receptor beta chains below come from one sample, sequenced in a study of molecular identifiers for immune sequencing clone quantification. TCRdb reprocessed the PCR reads via MiXCR and lists one record per CDR3 protein. The table records a few hundred thousand distinct CDR3 sequences, roughly 25% of them present only once. Sample: naive CD8+ T cells from blood, with Jurkat cell RNA spiked in. Subset indicated: FACS-sorted CD8+CD4-CCR7+CD45RA+ naive T cells. These TCRs come from a human donor in good health. Some libraries in this study had Jurkat cell RNA spiked in.

The J gene is TRBJ2-1, the V gene TRBV20-1; TRBD1 matches at 11 bases. The V gene end was trimmed by 5 bases and the J gene end by 10 bases; junction bases not matched to a gene: 10. Germline CDR1 and CDR2: DFQATT and SNEGSKA (reference sequence). This CDR3 spans 14 amino acids. The CDR3 coding sequence is TGCAGTGCTTTCTCGGGACAGGGGGTTCAGGAGCAGTTCTTC. Amino acid sequence: CSAFSGQGVQEQFF.

CDR3 bases: TGTGCCAGCAGCAGATCGACAGGGGGCGAGGGCTCCTATGGCTACACCTTC. Translating gives CASSRSTGGEGSYGYTF. The rearrangement links TRBV7-8 to TRBJ1-2, with 10 bases lining up with TRBD1. Germline CDR1 SGHVS, CDR2 FQNEAQ. V was clipped by 5 bases and J by 4 bases; unmatched bases: 13. The CDR3 loop spans 17 amino acids.

This clonotype showed up many times. CDR3 sequence reads: CASRAGIKYQETQYF. In DNA form, the CDR3 reads TGTGCCAGCAGAGCGGGAATTAAGTACCAAGAGACCCAGTACTTC. This chain links TRBV2 with TRBJ2-5; 7 bases are a match to TRBD2. Germline V CDR1 and CDR2: SNHLY, FYNNEI. The trim removed 6 bases at V and 0 bases at J, leaving 7 bases unmatched. The length of the CDR3 is 15 residues. The entire variable domain, with the rest obtained from reference TRBV2 and TRBJ2-5, is as follows: EPEVTQTPSHQVTQMGQEVILRCVPISNHLYFYWYRQILGQKVEFLVSFYNNEISEKSEIFDDQFSVERPDGSNFTLKIRSTKLEDSAMYFCASRAGIKYQETQYFGPGTRLLVL.

In its sample, this clonotype was seen a few times. The V gene is TRBV9, the J gene TRBJ2-5, with 7 bases fitting TRBD2. This CDR3 has 14 residues. Per the germline V gene, CDR1 is SGDLS and CDR2 is YYNGEE. V lost 3 bases and J lost 2; bases outside the gene matches: 4. This CDR3 is CASSEAGDQETQYF. In nucleotides, the CDR3 is TGTGCCAGCAGCGAGGCGGGGGATCAAGAGACCCAGTACTTC.

For this clonotype: One junction end does not reproduce the germline sequence, and a read error may be involved. The rearrangement uses TRBV30 and TRBJ1-1, with D possibly being TRBD1 (5 bases). CDR3 length: 14 amino acids. Germline CDR1 GTSNPN, CDR2 SVGIG (reference sequence). CDR3 sequence: CAWSDYDRGTVAFF. CDR3 coding DNA: TGTGCCTGGAGTGATTATGACCGGGGCACTGTAGCTTTCTTT.

V and J are TRBV12-3 or TRBV12-4 and TRBJ2-3, with unresolved D. Between the trimmed V and J ends, which lost 6 bases and 2 bases, there was a span of 15 bases. This CDR3 has 15 amino acids. The CDR3 DNA reads as TGTGCCAGCAGCCCCGACGGAATTCACACAGATACGCAGTATTTT. Its translation is CASSPDGIHTDTQYF.

This clonotype has at least ten counts. The rearrangement links TRBV29-1 to TRBJ2-2, with 9 bases matching TRBD1. The CDR3 runs 15 residues. The germline CDR1 and CDR2 sequences are SQVTM and ANQGSEA. The V and J ends lost 6 bases and 3 bases, in that order; junction bases with no gene match: 8. The CDR3: CSVPGQGTHTGELFF. CDR3 DNA sequence: TGCAGCGTGCCGGGACAGGGAACGCACACCGGGGAGCTGTTTTTT.

This clonotype was recorded a few times. CDR3: CSASSSRIYEQYF. CDR3 in DNA: TGCAGTGCTAGTTCCAGTCGCATCTACGAGCAGTACTTC. The rearrangement links TRBV20-1 to TRBJ2-7; D is uncertain. CDR1 DFQATT and CDR2 SNEGSKA come from the germline V gene (reference sequence). CDR3 size: 13 residues. V was trimmed by 3 bases and J by 3 bases, leaving 12 bases between them.

Many counts were recorded for this clonotype. The V call is TRBV28, the J call TRBJ2-3, with 7 bases that match TRBD2. After removal of 2 bases from V and 0 bases from J, the junction contained 2 bases not matched to a gene. The CDR3 length is 15 residues. CDR1 and CDR2 from the germline V gene are MDHEN and SYDVKM. This chain's CDR3 is CASSLGSGSTDTQYF. CDR3 DNA sequence: TGTGCCAGCAGTTTAGGTAGCGGGAGCACAGATACGCAGTATTTT.

The chain employs TRBV19 and TRBJ1-1, with a weak D call TRBD1 (5 bases). Germline CDR1 reads LNHDA; CDR2 reads SQIVND (reference sequence). This CDR3 contains 13 residues. Trimming stripped 0 bases from V and 4 bases from J, with 6 bases between. The CDR3 sequence is CASSIEGVTEAFF. The CDR3 nucleotides read TGTGCCAGTAGTATAGAGGGGGTCACTGAAGCTTTCTTT.

V is TRBV4-1 and J is TRBJ1-4; 7 bases match TRBD1. With V trimmed by 2 bases and J by 6 bases, 9 bases remained unmatched. Germline values: CDR1 MGHRA, CDR2 YSYEKL. This CDR3 region has 16 residues. This CDR3 reads CASSQLPGGGDEKLFF. DNA of the CDR3: TGCGCCAGCAGCCAACTCCCAGGGGGTGGGGATGAAAAACTGTTTTTT.

About this clonotype itself: One base away lies a much larger clone, so this may be a sequencing read error. The V and J genes are TRBV4-1 and TRBJ1-5; D ambiguous. Germline lookup yields CDR1 MGHRA and CDR2 YSYEKL. V lost 7 bases, J lost 0 bases, and 16 bases lay in between. The CDR3 sequence is 16 residues long. The chain's CDR3 is CASNQVISNSNQPQHF. The DNA of the CDR3 is TGCGCCAGCAACCAGGTTATAAGTAATAGCAATCAGCCCCAGCATTTT.

This clonotype was seen only a few times. The chain is built from TRBV7-9 and TRBJ2-7; 9 nucleotides match TRBD1. Germline V lookup: CDR1 SEHNR, CDR2 FQNEAQ (reference sequence). The CDR3 is 16 amino acids. The ends lost 6 bases at V and 4 bases at J; junction bases unmatched: 13. The CDR3 DNA sequence: TGTGCCAGCAGGCCCCTGAGGGGACAGGGTTATTACGAGCAGTACTTC. Translation: CASRPLRGQGYYEQYF.

Turning to this clonotype: Just one base apart from a much larger clone, this may be a read error. The rearrangement joins TRBV5-6 to TRBJ2-7; possible D gene TRBD2, 6 bases. CDR3 length equals 12 residues. The germline gives CDR1 SGHDT, CDR2 YYEEEE. The DNA of the CDR3 is TGTGCCAGCAGCACGGGAGTCTACAAGCAGTACTTC. This translates into CASSTGVYKQYF.